This T cell receptor (beta chain) was identified in a study of naive and memory T cell subsets. CMV status came from CD4+ T cell IFNgamma after overnight CMV lysate stimulation of fresh PBMCs. Study-wide findings and caveats: Possibly reflecting memory cells re-expressing CD45RA, a few larger clonotypes occurred in naive repertoires, especially CD8.

Both TRBC1 and TRBC2 were covered by a beta constant-region primer of two equimolar oligonucleotides. Four rounds of PCR amplified the ligated cDNA using nested alpha and beta constant-region primers plus SP2. A 12-nucleotide UMI and the SP2 primer were added to the cDNA 3' end by oligonucleotide ligation. TCRdb reprocessed the UMI-ligation and nested PCR reads with MiXCR, giving one entry per CDR3 protein. This sample carries around 140,000 distinct CDR3 sequences, approximately 21% of them seen once, and the ten largest clones take approximately 0.58%. This clonotype was observed a handful of times. Its antigen is currently unknown. Per germline, CDR1 MNHEY and CDR2 SVGAGI. The CDR3 has 13 residues. Trimming at V came to 8 bases and at J to 1 base, leaving 3 bases not matched to a gene.

Sequenced material: naive CD8+ T cells from blood. The chain recombines TRBV6-5 with TRBJ2-7; 9 positions agree with TRBD2. The receptor comes from a human donor in good health. CDR3 nucleotides: TGTGCCAGCGGGAGCGGGAGGTCCTACGAGCAGTACTTC. Translating it yields CASGSGRSYEQYF.